This TCR beta chain stems from a study of cytomegalovirus exposure and HLA in healthy donors. The study's findings and limits: A likely sequencing artifact accounted for one observed cluster of highly shared sequence variants. The study assumed roughly uniform donor sequencing depth for presence/absence analyses. Later analysis showed most CMV-associated TCR beta chains appearing HLA-restricted.

Per germline, CDR1 SGHKS and CDR2 YYEKEE (reference sequence). This CDR3 has 14 amino acids. The ends were cut back, 4 bases at V and 4 bases at J, with 12 bases in the middle. 13 Jbeta primers and 60 Vbeta primers were used for the PCR. Produced via immunoSEQ multiplex PCR; TCRdb's table is partial and in-frame only. The listing records around 120,000 clones. Comments on this clone: What it binds is unknown.

Sequenced sample: PBMCs. The chain employs TRBV5-5 and TRBJ1-5, with a tentative D call TRBD1 (6 bases). The sequence derives from a man aged 50 to 60 in good health and CMV-seronegative. In nucleotides, the CDR3 is TGTGCCAGCAGCCCGTCTGACAGGAATCAGCCCCAGCATTTT. It specifies CASSPSDRNQPQHF.